Listed below are T cell receptor beta chains from one sample, sequenced in a study of blood T cells in healthy people across ages. TCRdb reprocessed the 5' RACE reads with MiXCR, giving one entry per CDR3 protein. This table has 850,000 to 950,000 distinct CDR3 sequences, under 35% appearing once. Sequenced material: blood. The source of these receptors is a woman aged 80 or over in good health. The CDR3 runs from the conserved cysteine through the conserved F or W. Fields, in order: clone size, J gene, D gene, V gene, CDR3 DNA, CDR3 protein. A D gene is named only where the DNA matches it firmly. The listing skips clone size in some rows; elsewhere it reads once, few, many or a size class.

many | TRBJ2-4 | NA | TRBV19 | TGTGCCAGTAGTAACGACGGCAGGGGTTATACCAAAAACATTCAGTACTTC | CASSNDGRGYTKNIQYF
NA | TRBJ2-1 | TRBD2 | TRBV7-3 | TGTGCCAGCAGCCTACTAGCGGGGTTCTACAATGAGCAGTTCTTC | CASSLLAGFYNEQFF
NA | TRBJ1-1 | NA | TRBV7-2 | TGTGCCAGCAGCTTGAATCGGAGGGACACTGAAGCTTTCTTT | CASSLNRRDTEAFF
NA | TRBJ2-5 | TRBD2 | TRBV6-5 | TGTGCCAGCAGTTACCGAATCCCGGGACTAGCGTTGCAAGAGCAGTACTTC | CASSYRIPGLALQEQYF
many | TRBJ1-2 | NA | TRBV12-3/TRBV12-4 | TGTGCCAGCAGTTTGGACAAAAACTATGGCTACACCTTC | CASSLDKNYGYTF
NA | TRBJ2-5 | TRBD1 | TRBV7-8 | TGTGCCAGCAGCTCCCCGGGACAGGGGACCTACAATGAGCTGTACTTC | CASSSPGQGTYNELYF
NA | TRBJ1-6 | NA | TRBV6-5 | TGTGCCAGCAGTTACTCGTGGCAGGGAAATTCACCCCTCCACTTT | CASSYSWQGNSPLHF
many | TRBJ2-1 | NA | TRBV20-1 | TGCAGTGCTAGAGGCGTGGGGGACCCCCCGAGGAACAATGAGCAGTTCTTC | CSARGVGDPPRNNEQFF
many | TRBJ2-6 | NA | TRBV12-3/TRBV12-4 | TGTGCCAGCAGACTTCTGGGGGCCAACGTCCTGACTTTC | CASRLLGANVLTF
many | TRBJ2-5 | NA | TRBV29-1 | TGCAGCGTGCAACAGGGTCGGGAGACCCAGTACTTC | CSVQQGRETQYF
many | TRBJ1-6 | TRBD1 | TRBV4-3 | TGCGCCAGCAGCCCCCAAGGGGGACAGTTTAATTCACCCCTCCACTTT | CASSPQGGQFNSPLHF
few | TRBJ2-5 | TRBD1 | TRBV14 | TGTGCCAGCAGCCAAGGTCACAGGGGTGGCCAAGAGACCCAGTACTTC | CASSQGHRGGQETQYF
many | TRBJ1-6 | TRBD1 | TRBV7-9 | TGTGCCAGCACCGTACAGGGGGCGAATTCACCCCTCCACTTT | CASTVQGANSPLHF
NA | TRBJ1-4 | NA | TRBV6-6 | TGTGCCAGCAGTTACTCGACTGCGTCCGGGCGAAAACTGTTTTTT | CASSYSTASGRKLFF
NA | TRBJ1-2 | NA | TRBV27 | TGTGCCAGCAGTCCCCGCTGGAACAGGAGCAACTATGGCTGCACCTTC | CASSPRWNRSNYGCTF
few | TRBJ1-2 | NA | TRBV20-1 | TGCAGTGCTAGTACTTCAAACCCAGGACGAGGGGAGGGCTACACCTTC | CSASTSNPGRGEGYTF
few | TRBJ1-2 | TRBD1 | TRBV2 | TGTGCCAGCAGTTACGACAGGGGGAATACTAATGGCTACACCTTC | CASSYDRGNTNGYTF
NA | TRBJ2-3 | NA | TRBV3-1 | TGTGCCAGCAGCCCTCGACGGTTAAACCGAGCAGATACGCAGTATTTT | CASSPRRLNRADTQYF
many | TRBJ2-5 | TRBD1 | TRBV7-9 | TGTGCCAGCAGCTCGACAGGGGGCGGACAAGAGACCCAGTACTTC | CASSSTGGGQETQYF
NA | TRBJ2-1 | NA | TRBV3-1 | TGTGCCAGCAGCTTGGGGGCCTCCTACGAGCAGTTCTTC | CASSLGASYEQFF
few | TRBJ1-5 | NA | TRBV6-5 | TGTGCCAGCACCCCGGGGCTCAATCAGCCCCAGCATTTT | CASTPGLNQPQHF
many | TRBJ2-1 | TRBD1 | TRBV3-1 | TGTGCCAGCAGCCAAGGACAGGGTGGGGATGAGCAGTTCTTC | CASSQGQGGDEQFF
many | TRBJ2-1 | TRBD2 | TRBV27 | TGTGCCAGCAGTCCCGGTAGTAGCGGGGGGCTCCGCTCCTACAATGAGCAGTTCTTC | CASSPGSSGGLRSYNEQFF